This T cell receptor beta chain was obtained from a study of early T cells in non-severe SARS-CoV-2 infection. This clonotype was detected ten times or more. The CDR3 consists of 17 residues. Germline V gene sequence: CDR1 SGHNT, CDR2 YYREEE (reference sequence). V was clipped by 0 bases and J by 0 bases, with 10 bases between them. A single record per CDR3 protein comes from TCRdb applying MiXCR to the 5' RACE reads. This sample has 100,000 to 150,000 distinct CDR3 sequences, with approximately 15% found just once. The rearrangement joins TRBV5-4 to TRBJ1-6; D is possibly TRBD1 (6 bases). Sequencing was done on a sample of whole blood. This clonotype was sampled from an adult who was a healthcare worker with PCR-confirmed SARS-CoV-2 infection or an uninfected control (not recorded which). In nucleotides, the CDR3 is TGTGCCAGCAGCTTGGACAGGGCGAGCTCCTATAATTCACCCCTCCACTTT. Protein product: CASSLDRASSYNSPLHF. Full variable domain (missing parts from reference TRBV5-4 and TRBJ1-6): ETGVTQSPTHLIKTRGQQVTLRCSSQSGHNTVSWYQQALGQGPQFIFQYYREEENGRGNFPPRFSGLQFPNYSSELNVNALELDDSALYLCASSLDRASSYNSPLHFGNGTRLTVT.